The T cell receptor beta chain under discussion was sequenced for a study of shared clonotypes between healthy human individuals (dated by TCRdb to 2020 to 2021). The study in broad terms: The cohort comprised a couple of women and a few men aged 18 to 49 years. The study deeply sequenced blood TCR repertoires of five healthy adults to estimate repertoire size and the extent of clonotype sharing between individuals. To increase sequencing depth and limit assay-specific biases, different laboratories used diverse techniques to prepare libraries and sequence TCR repertoires. For each donor, CD4 naive and CD4 memory were each run on three plates, CD8 naive on two plates, and CD8 memory on one plate. Leukapheresis yielded between about 0.85 and 9.5 billion PBMCs per donor. Overall study outcomes, separate from this receptor: Estimated clonotype richness was generally larger for naive than for memory subsets. Only blood was sampled, and tissue TCR repertoires likely differ from those in blood. When several donors were compared, the shared fraction of clonotypes was about 5% for naive CD4, more than 3% for naive CD8, 2.3% for memory CD4, and around 0.4% for memory CD8. Pairwise subsampling indicated that sequencing depth was expected to affect the degree of clonotype sharing among donors. The genetic and exposure-history diversity represented was limited by the small number of donors. Rarefaction of sorted-subset datasets indicated incomplete sequencing despite the large sequencing depth. Compared with non-shared clonotypes, the clonotypes found in all four sorted-subset donors had higher generation probabilities.

The donors were healthy, HIV-negative adults who had no recently reported acute infections or vaccinations. Every donor was a Caucasian adult living in Nashville, Tennessee, USA. Magnetic negative selection was used to enrich CD4+ T cells, after which naive cells were positively selected on CD45RA and the negative fraction became the memory subset. Blood was obtained by leukapheresis, after which PBMCs were separated by Ficoll-Histopaque density gradient centrifugation and cryopreserved in liquid nitrogen vapor phase. Analytical flow cytometry was used to check the purity and quantity of every magnetically sorted T cell population. Each sorted fraction had its genomic DNA isolated and then quantified by UV absorbance on a Nanodrop 2000c. For this clone: Its antigen has not been determined. Per-nucleotide qualities are absent, and no much larger clonotype sits a single base away.

CDR1 SEHNR and CDR2 FQNEAQ are derived from the germline V gene (reference sequence). The cysteine opens and the phenylalanine closes a CDR3 of 14 amino acids. The only DNA kept is the CDR3, 42 bases in frame from the first base. Trimming at the junction amounts to 4 bases on V and 7 bases on J, and the germline ends lie 14 bases apart. Using the deep immunoSEQ assay, multiplex PCR amplified TCR CDR3 regions from genomic DNA. Extracted genomic DNA from each cell subset was distributed evenly across all wells of several immunoSEQ 96-well plates, and each plate was treated as a replicate. For sorted subsets, 200 to 250 ng genomic DNA, equal to tens of thousands of T cell genomes, was loaded into each replicate PCR. Purified libraries were measured with a Qubit 3.0 fluorometer, size-checked on a Bioanalyzer 2100, and measured again with the KAPA Library Quantification kit. Every immunoSEQ 96-well plate was sequenced on a separate single-read 150-cycle Illumina NextSeq 550 flow cell. The original pipeline was this. Because the immunoSEQ output included only junctional sequences and no quality scores, the filtering could not be the same as the filtering used for full-length reads. Sequences were annotated with PyIR, a Python wrapper for IgBLAST v1.9, and V/J genes and CDR3 were assigned using IMGT germline references. Reads were removed for weak V/J assignments (E-value above 1e-6), missing CDR3, stop codons, out-of-frame junctions, or ambiguous translated residues. V3J clonotypes were defined as sequences sharing an identical inferred V gene, J gene, and CDR3 amino acid sequence. Percentage overlap between repertoires was computed as shared unique clonotypes divided by the size of the smaller repertoire. Repertoire richness was assessed with RTK rarefaction, the Chao1 estimator, and Recon v2.1 estimates of unobserved clonotypes. Generation probabilities for all TCRbeta clonotypes obtained by the gDNA method from four donors were computed using OLGA. As stored in TCRdb, this immuneACCESS dataset retains in-frame rearrangements with V and J assigned. A fraction of the clones does not appear; measured against another copy, unresolved V genes explain less than half of the discrepancy, and the remainder lacks a known reason. That table furnishes V, J and clone size, whereas the DNA furnished D and trimming. The sample contains 2 million to 2.5 million clones, around 90% of them found a single time. The ten largest clones take up 0.37% of the sample.

This clonotype was sampled from a man aged 18 to 35 in good health. Some clones in this sample may be carry-over from other donors' samples. The sequenced sample consisted of naive CD4+ T cells from PBMCs. The meaning of the sample's cell subset or site label: CD45RA+ positively selected. The chain links TRBV7-9 with TRBJ2-1, with TRBD2 perhaps the D gene, on 5 matching bases. The CDR3 region has the sequence CASSWSGLGNEQFF. DNA sequence: TGTGCCAGCAGCTGGTCTGGACTGGGGAATGAGCAGTTCTTC.